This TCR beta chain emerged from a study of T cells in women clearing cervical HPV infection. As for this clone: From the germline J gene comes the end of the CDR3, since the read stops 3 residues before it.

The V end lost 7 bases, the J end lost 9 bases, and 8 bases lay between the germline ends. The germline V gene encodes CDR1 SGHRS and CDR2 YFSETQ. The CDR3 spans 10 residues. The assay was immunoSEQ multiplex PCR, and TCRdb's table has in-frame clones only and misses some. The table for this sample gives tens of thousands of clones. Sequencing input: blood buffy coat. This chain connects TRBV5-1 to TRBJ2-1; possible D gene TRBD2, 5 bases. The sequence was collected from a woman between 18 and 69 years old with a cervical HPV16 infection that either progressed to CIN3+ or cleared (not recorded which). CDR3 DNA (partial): TGCGCCAGCGGACTTAGTGAG. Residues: CASGLSE. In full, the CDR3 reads CASGLSEQFF.